A selection of T cell receptor beta chains follows, all from one sample in a study of beta chain features in type 1 diabetes. Assay: immunoSEQ multiplex PCR; the TCRdb copy retains only in-frame clones and omits some. The repertoire holds 400,000 to 500,000 clones, roughly 14% seen once, with approximately 0.035% in the top ten. Input material: naive CD4+ T cells from blood. Receptors were obtained from a man aged 25-45 years in good health. The CDR3 runs from the conserved cysteine through the conserved F or W. The order of the fields is CDR3 protein, CDR3 DNA, J gene, D gene, V gene, CDR3 length, clone size. The D gene is left open where the match is weak. Clone size is stated in some rows and not others, as once, few, many or a class when expanded.

CDR3 protein: CASSEAAGGTLREQFF
CDR3 DNA: TGTGCCAGCAGTGAAGCCGCGGGAGGGACCCTCCGTGAGCAGTTCTTC
J gene: TRBJ2-1
D gene: TRBD2
V gene: TRBV6-1
CDR3 length: 16
clone size: few

CDR3 protein: CASSYLATVTGELFF
CDR3 DNA: TGTGCCAGCAGTTACCTGGCGACAGTCACCGGGGAGCTGTTTTTT
J gene: TRBJ2-2
D gene: .
V gene: TRBV6-5
CDR3 length: 15
clone size: .

CDR3 protein: CASSQDTDRHTTGANVLTF
CDR3 DNA: TGCGCCAGCAGCCAAGATACCGACAGGCACACGACTGGGGCCAACGTCCTGACTTTC
J gene: TRBJ2-6
D gene: .
V gene: TRBV4-1
CDR3 length: 19
clone size: .

CDR3 protein: CASSPVRDTFQETQYF
CDR3 DNA: TGTGCCAGCAGCCCCGTCCGGGACACCTTCCAAGAGACCCAGTACTTC
J gene: TRBJ2-5
D gene: .
V gene: TRBV2
CDR3 length: 16
clone size: .

CDR3 protein: CASSHRMGRTEGYTF
CDR3 DNA: TGTGCCAGCAGTCACCGAATGGGACGGACGGAAGGCTACACCTTC
J gene: TRBJ1-2
D gene: .
V gene: TRBV6-6
CDR3 length: 15
clone size: .

CDR3 protein: CAWSVTRTSGSTDTQYF
CDR3 DNA: TGTGCCTGGAGTGTAACCAGGACTAGCGGGAGCACAGATACGCAGTATTTT
J gene: TRBJ2-3
D gene: TRBD2
V gene: TRBV30
CDR3 length: 17
clone size: few

CDR3 protein: CASSVVGREGGTQYF
CDR3 DNA: TGTGCCAGCAGCGTAGTAGGGCGGGAGGGCGGTACGCAGTATTTT
J gene: TRBJ2-3
D gene: TRBD2
V gene: TRBV9
CDR3 length: 15
clone size: .

CDR3 protein: CATSRVSGGSDTQYF
CDR3 DNA: TGTGCCACCAGCAGAGTTTCAGGGGGATCAGATACGCAGTATTTT
J gene: TRBJ2-3
D gene: TRBD1
V gene: TRBV15
CDR3 length: 15
clone size: .

CDR3 protein: CASSLKSNTDTQYF
CDR3 DNA: TGTGCCAGCAGCCTGAAGTCCAACACAGATACGCAGTATTTT
J gene: TRBJ2-3
D gene: .
V gene: TRBV7-8
CDR3 length: 14
clone size: few

CDR3 protein: CASRSGYGYTF
CDR3 DNA: TGTGCCAGCAGATCCGGGTATGGCTACACCTTC
J gene: TRBJ1-2
D gene: .
V gene: TRBV6-5
CDR3 length: 11
clone size: few

CDR3 protein: CASSVLGTDTQYF
CDR3 DNA: TGTGCCAGCAGCGTATTGGGGACAGATACGCAGTATTTT
J gene: TRBJ2-3
D gene: .
V gene: TRBV9
CDR3 length: 13
clone size: .

CDR3 protein: CASSDLPDFYGYTF
CDR3 DNA: TGTGCCAGCAGTGATCTGCCAGACTTCTATGGCTACACCTTC
J gene: TRBJ1-2
D gene: .
V gene: TRBV25-1
CDR3 length: 14
clone size: .

CDR3 protein: CAWSALEKLFF
CDR3 DNA: TGTGCCTGGAGCGCACTAGAAAAACTGTTTTTT
J gene: TRBJ1-4
D gene: .
V gene: TRBV30
CDR3 length: 11
clone size: few

CDR3 protein: CAISGTSGANVLTF
CDR3 DNA: TGTGCCATCAGCGGGACGTCTGGGGCCAACGTCCTGACTTTC
J gene: TRBJ2-6
D gene: .
V gene: TRBV10-3
CDR3 length: 14
clone size: few

CDR3 protein: CSVQGVVTDTQYF
CDR3 DNA: TGCAGCGTTCAGGGGGTGGTCACAGATACGCAGTATTTT
J gene: TRBJ2-3
D gene: TRBD1
V gene: TRBV29-1
CDR3 length: 13
clone size: few

CDR3 protein: CASSLVPGSSYNEQFF
CDR3 DNA: TGTGCCAGCAGCTTAGTCCCCGGGAGCTCCTACAATGAGCAGTTCTTC
J gene: TRBJ2-1
D gene: .
V gene: TRBV7-6
CDR3 length: 16
clone size: .

CDR3 protein: CASSPILGRYYNEQFF
CDR3 DNA: TGTGCCAGTAGTCCCATCTTGGGCCGATATTACAATGAGCAGTTCTTC
J gene: TRBJ2-1
D gene: .
V gene: TRBV19
CDR3 length: 16
clone size: .

CDR3 protein: CASSPQGLSTEAFF
CDR3 DNA: TGTGCCAGCAGTCCACAGGGACTGAGCACTGAAGCTTTCTTT
J gene: TRBJ1-1
D gene: .
V gene: TRBV25-1
CDR3 length: 14
clone size: .

CDR3 protein: CASSQQGATYNEQFF
CDR3 DNA: TGCGCCAGCAGCCAACAGGGGGCGACCTACAATGAGCAGTTCTTC
J gene: TRBJ2-1
D gene: TRBD1
V gene: TRBV4-3
CDR3 length: 15
clone size: few

CDR3 protein: CASSPGRGLAGGPTDTQYF
CDR3 DNA: TGCGCCAGCAGCCCCGGAAGAGGGCTAGCGGGGGGCCCCACAGATACGCAGTATTTT
J gene: TRBJ2-3
D gene: TRBD2
V gene: TRBV5-1
CDR3 length: 19
clone size: few

CDR3 protein: CASSYRGQKYMNTEAFF
CDR3 DNA: TGTGCCAGCAGTTACCGTGGGCAGAAATACATGAACACTGAAGCTTTCTTT
J gene: TRBJ1-1
D gene: .
V gene: TRBV6-7
CDR3 length: 17
clone size: few

CDR3 protein: CASSSRDTLRWYNEQFF
CDR3 DNA: TGTGCCAGCAGCTCCCGGGACACCCTGAGATGGTACAATGAGCAGTTCTTC
J gene: TRBJ2-1
D gene: .
V gene: TRBV7-9
CDR3 length: 17
clone size: few

CDR3 protein: CASSQGKGGPNPEQYF
CDR3 DNA: TGCGCCAGCAGCCAGGGTAAGGGGGGGCCGAACCCCGAGCAGTACTTC
J gene: TRBJ2-7
D gene: .
V gene: TRBV4-3
CDR3 length: 16
clone size: .

CDR3 protein: CASSYPANEQFF
CDR3 DNA: TGTGCCAGCAGCTACCCGGCCAATGAGCAGTTCTTC
J gene: TRBJ2-1
D gene: .
V gene: TRBV7-2
CDR3 length: 12
clone size: .

CDR3 protein: CASSLTGGNSPLHF
CDR3 DNA: TGTGCCAGCAGTTTGACAGGGGGGAATTCACCCCTCCACTTT
J gene: TRBJ1-6
D gene: TRBD1
V gene: TRBV2
CDR3 length: 14
clone size: few

CDR3 protein: CASSWGTGGYGYTF
CDR3 DNA: TGTGCCAGCAGCTGGGGGACTGGAGGCTATGGCTACACCTTC
J gene: TRBJ1-2
D gene: .
V gene: TRBV7-2
CDR3 length: 14
clone size: few

CDR3 protein: CAWKKLASSTDTQYF
CDR3 DNA: TGTGCCTGGAAGAAGCTAGCGTCTAGCACAGATACGCAGTATTTT
J gene: TRBJ2-3
D gene: .
V gene: TRBV30
CDR3 length: 15
clone size: .

CDR3 protein: CASSYPGQRDTDTQYF
CDR3 DNA: TGTGCCAGCAGTTACCCCGGACAGCGAGACACAGATACGCAGTATTTT
J gene: TRBJ2-3
D gene: .
V gene: TRBV6-7
CDR3 length: 16
clone size: few

CDR3 protein: CASSGSTGPKLFF
CDR3 DNA: TGTGCCAGCAGTGGTTCTACCGGGCCTAAGCTCTTCTTC
J gene: TRBJ2-1
D gene: .
V gene: TRBV25-1
CDR3 length: 13
clone size: .

CDR3 protein: CASSVASSGRGSDTQYF
CDR3 DNA: TGTGCCAGCAGCGTAGCGTCTAGCGGGAGGGGATCAGATACGCAGTATTTT
J gene: TRBJ2-3
D gene: TRBD2
V gene: TRBV9
CDR3 length: 17
clone size: few

CDR3 protein: CASSQPGTSAVDTQYF
CDR3 DNA: TGCGCCAGCAGCCAACCCGGGACTAGCGCCGTAGATACGCAGTATTTT
J gene: TRBJ2-3
D gene: TRBD2
V gene: TRBV4-1
CDR3 length: 16
clone size: .

CDR3 protein: CASSQDLPNEQFF
CDR3 DNA: TGCGCCAGCAGCCAAGATCTCCCCAATGAGCAGTTCTTC
J gene: TRBJ2-1
D gene: .
V gene: TRBV4-3
CDR3 length: 13
clone size: many

CDR3 protein: CASSVGSGNTEAFF
CDR3 DNA: TGTGCCAGCAGCGTGGGCAGTGGTAACACTGAAGCTTTCTTT
J gene: TRBJ1-1
D gene: .
V gene: TRBV9
CDR3 length: 14
clone size: few

CDR3 protein: CASSPRIRGSGANVLTF
CDR3 DNA: TGTGCCAGCAGTCCGCGGATCCGGGGGTCTGGGGCCAACGTCCTGACTTTC
J gene: TRBJ2-6
D gene: .
V gene: TRBV27
CDR3 length: 17
clone size: few

CDR3 protein: CASSQVQGIAYGYTF
CDR3 DNA: TGTGCCAGCAGCCAAGTTCAGGGCATTGCCTATGGCTACACCTTC
J gene: TRBJ1-2
D gene: .
V gene: TRBV14
CDR3 length: 15
clone size: .

CDR3 protein: CSVERMSPDTQYF
CDR3 DNA: TGCAGCGTTGAGAGAATGAGCCCAGATACGCAGTATTTT
J gene: TRBJ2-3
D gene: .
V gene: TRBV29-1
CDR3 length: 13
clone size: few

CDR3 protein: CASSRTGQNTIYF
CDR3 DNA: TGTGCCAGCAGCCGGACAGGCCAGAACACCATATATTTT
J gene: TRBJ1-3
D gene: TRBD1
V gene: TRBV6-5
CDR3 length: 13
clone size: .

CDR3 protein: CATSQTRSSYNEQFF
CDR3 DNA: TGTGCCACCAGCCAGACTAGAAGCTCCTACAATGAGCAGTTCTTC
J gene: TRBJ2-1
D gene: .
V gene: TRBV15
CDR3 length: 15
clone size: few

CDR3 protein: CAWSVRTSGSETQYF
CDR3 DNA: TGTGCCTGGAGTGTACGTACTAGCGGGAGCGAGACCCAGTACTTC
J gene: TRBJ2-5
D gene: TRBD2
V gene: TRBV30
CDR3 length: 15
clone size: few

CDR3 protein: CAWSRGAGEKLFF
CDR3 DNA: TGTGCCTGGAGCCGTGGAGCTGGGGAAAAACTGTTTTTT
J gene: TRBJ1-4
D gene: .
V gene: TRBV30
CDR3 length: 13
clone size: .

CDR3 protein: CASTFLAWETQYF
CDR3 DNA: TGTGCCAGCACCTTCCTCGCTTGGGAGACCCAGTACTTC
J gene: TRBJ2-5
D gene: .
V gene: TRBV5-6
CDR3 length: 13
clone size: few

CDR3 protein: CATRRQGGAGYTF
CDR3 DNA: TGTGCCACCAGAAGACAGGGTGGTGCTGGCTACACCTTC
J gene: TRBJ1-2
D gene: TRBD1
V gene: TRBV15
CDR3 length: 13
clone size: few

CDR3 protein: CASSFPSGGRETQYF
CDR3 DNA: TGTGCCAGCAGCTTCCCTAGCGGGGGACGAGAGACCCAGTACTTC
J gene: TRBJ2-5
D gene: TRBD2
V gene: TRBV5-4
CDR3 length: 15
clone size: few

CDR3 protein: CASSGQSRANVLTF
CDR3 DNA: TGTGCCAGCAGTGGACAGTCGAGGGCCAACGTCCTGACTTTC
J gene: TRBJ2-6
D gene: .
V gene: TRBV2
CDR3 length: 14
clone size: .

CDR3 protein: CASSRLGSVDEQYF
CDR3 DNA: TGTGCCAGCAGCCGCCTCGGGTCGGTTGACGAGCAGTACTTC
J gene: TRBJ2-7
D gene: .
V gene: TRBV7-2
CDR3 length: 14
clone size: few

CDR3 protein: CASSLVSGGTTDTQYF
CDR3 DNA: TGTGCCAGCAGCTTGGTTTCTGGCGGAACCACAGATACGCAGTATTTT
J gene: TRBJ2-3
D gene: .
V gene: TRBV5-4
CDR3 length: 16
clone size: .

CDR3 protein: CASSTGTSGSQYF
CDR3 DNA: TGTGCCAGCAGCACCGGGACTAGCGGGTCACAGTACTTC
J gene: TRBJ2-5
D gene: TRBD2
V gene: TRBV6-6
CDR3 length: 13
clone size: few

CDR3 protein: CASSQWDKGYGYTF
CDR3 DNA: TGCGCCAGCAGCCAATGGGACAAAGGGTATGGCTACACCTTC
J gene: TRBJ1-2
D gene: .
V gene: TRBV4-1
CDR3 length: 14
clone size: few

CDR3 protein: CASSSHTAGLLTFSTDTQYF
CDR3 DNA: TGTGCCAGCAGCTCACATACCGCAGGATTACTCACCTTCAGCACAGATACGCAGTATTTT
J gene: TRBJ2-3
D gene: .
V gene: TRBV11-3
CDR3 length: 20
clone size: few

CDR3 protein: CASAGPFLGTQYF
CDR3 DNA: TGTGCCAGCGCCGGGCCTTTCCTCGGGACCCAGTACTTC
J gene: TRBJ2-5
D gene: .
V gene: TRBV2
CDR3 length: 13
clone size: .

CDR3 protein: CATSSHPGQGLYEQYF
CDR3 DNA: TGTGCCACCAGCAGTCATCCGGGACAGGGACTCTACGAGCAGTACTTC
J gene: TRBJ2-7
D gene: TRBD1
V gene: TRBV15
CDR3 length: 16
clone size: .